These T cell receptor beta chains were read from a single sample in a study of OX40 agonist ivuxolimab in advanced cancers. Some clones are missing from TCRdb's copy, which holds only in-frame ones; the method was immunoSEQ multiplex PCR. The sample holds some 96,000 clones, approximately 91% seen once. The starting material was CD4+ or CD8+ T cells sorted from blood, obtained in a trial of the OX40 agonist ivuxolimab. The origin of the receptors is an adult with an advanced solid tumor such as melanoma, head and neck, liver or kidney cancer. Both conserved end residues are part of each CDR3. Fields, in order: J gene, V gene, clone size, D gene, CDR3 protein, CDR3 DNA. D genes are given only for firm matches. Clone size, where shown, is once, few, many, or a class for clones that have expanded.

TRBJ1-1 | TRBV29-1 | few | NA | CSAVPGRSNTEAFF | TGCAGCGCCGTACCGGGACGGTCGAACACTGAAGCTTTCTTT
TRBJ2-1 | TRBV19 | NA | TRBD2 | CASSIYGGRVYNEQFF | TGTGCCAGTAGTATTTACGGCGGGAGAGTCTACAATGAGCAGTTCTTC
TRBJ1-2 | TRBV7-8 | once | NA | CASSLAINYGYTF | TGTGCCAGCAGCTTAGCGATTAACTATGGCTACACCTTC
TRBJ1-2 | TRBV30 | NA | NA | CAWSGAGSHGYTF | TGTGCCTGGAGTGGAGCAGGGTCCCATGGCTACACCTTC
TRBJ2-1 | TRBV15 | NA | NA | CATSRDLGAHNEQFF | TGTGCCACCAGCAGAGATCTGGGGGCTCACAATGAGCAGTTCTTC
TRBJ1-5 | TRBV30 | NA | NA | CAWSGARDQPQHF | TGTGCCTGGAGTGGGGCGCGTGATCAGCCCCAGCATTTT
TRBJ1-2 | TRBV30 | few | NA | CAWSPQIYGYTF | TGTGCCTGGAGCCCACAGATTTATGGCTACACCTTC
TRBJ1-2 | TRBV19 | once | TRBD1 | CASRRTGGGGYTF | TGTGCCAGTAGAAGGACAGGGGGCGGTGGCTACACCTTC
TRBJ2-2 | TRBV28 | NA | TRBD1 | CASSKTGTGGGELFF | TGTGCCAGCAGTAAAACCGGGACAGGGGGCGGGGAGCTGTTTTTT
TRBJ2-3 | TRBV6-1 | NA | NA | CASSDPSTDTQYF | TGTGCCAGCAGTGACCCCTCCACAGATACGCAGTATTTT
TRBJ2-1 | TRBV27 | once | TRBD1 | CASSLRTGARNYNEQFF | TGTGCCAGCAGTTTAAGGACAGGGGCGAGAAATTACAATGAGCAGTTCTTC
TRBJ1-2 | TRBV2 | NA | NA | CASRAGTDNYGYTF | TGTGCCAGCAGAGCCGGGACTGATAACTATGGCTACACCTTC
TRBJ1-2 | TRBV5-4 | NA | NA | CASSQGQASVNYGYTF | TGTGCCAGCAGCCAGGGTCAGGCGTCGGTAAACTATGGCTACACCTTC
TRBJ1-2 | TRBV11-2 | NA | NA | CASSDNYGYTF | TGTGCCAGCAGCGATAACTATGGCTACACCTTC
TRBJ2-3 | TRBV5-1 | NA | NA | CASSLVENRNTQYF | TGCGCCAGCAGCTTGGTCGAAAACAGGAATACGCAGTATTTT
TRBJ2-2 | TRBV6-1 | NA | TRBD1 | CASSLRQGSTGELFF | TGTGCCAGCAGTCTACGACAGGGGTCCACCGGGGAGCTGTTTTTT
TRBJ2-2 | TRBV27 | NA | TRBD1 | CASSSRTGVRNTGELFF | TGTGCCAGCAGTTCAAGAACAGGGGTCCGGAACACCGGGGAGCTGTTTTTT
TRBJ2-1 | TRBV5-4 | NA | NA | CASNRQDYNEQFF | TGTGCCAGCAATAGACAGGACTACAATGAGCAGTTCTTC
TRBJ2-3 | TRBV6-6 | NA | NA | CASTLGQKYTDTQYF | TGTGCCAGCACTCTCGGACAGAAGTATACAGATACGCAGTATTTT
TRBJ2-5 | TRBV7-9 | NA | NA | CASSLTGSETQYF | TGTGCCAGCAGCTTAACAGGGTCCGAGACCCAGTACTTC
TRBJ2-7 | TRBV5-4 | once | TRBD2 | CASSSRSGIYVEQYF | TGTGCCAGCAGCTCGCGTAGCGGGATCTACGTAGAGCAGTACTTC
TRBJ2-3 | TRBV11-3 | NA | NA | CASSLGAQAGRAAADTQYF | TGTGCCAGCAGCTTAGGAGCCCAGGCGGGTAGGGCCGCCGCAGATACGCAGTATTTT
TRBJ2-2 | TRBV5-1 | NA | TRBD2 | CASSKGTSGNTGELFF | TGCGCCAGCAGCAAAGGGACTAGCGGGAACACCGGGGAGCTGTTTTTT
TRBJ1-1 | TRBV2 | few | NA | CASTARELNTEAFF | TGTGCCAGCACCGCTCGGGAGCTGAACACTGAAGCTTTCTTT
TRBJ2-1 | TRBV6-1 | NA | TRBD2 | CASSSGTSSDNEQFF | TGTGCCAGCAGTTCCGGGACTAGCAGTGACAATGAGCAGTTCTTC
TRBJ2-7 | TRBV27 | NA | NA | CASSFGTSPKEVYEQYF | TGTGCCAGCAGTTTTGGGACCAGTCCCAAAGAAGTTTACGAGCAGTACTTC
TRBJ2-3 | TRBV6-1 | once | NA | CASASGANTQYF | TGTGCCAGCGCCTCGGGGGCAAATACGCAGTATTTT
TRBJ1-3 | TRBV30 | once | TRBD1 | CAWSVPTQGAPGNTIYF | TGTGCCTGGAGTGTACCAACACAGGGGGCGCCCGGAAACACCATATATTTT
TRBJ2-2 | TRBV2 | once | TRBD2 | CASASGTNTGELFF | TGTGCCAGCGCTAGCGGGACGAACACCGGGGAGCTGTTTTTT
TRBJ1-6 | TRBV7-3 | NA | NA | CASSPSGTGRESLHF | TGTGCCAGCAGCCCCTCCGGGACTGGTCGTGAATCCCTCCACTTT
TRBJ2-3 | TRBV6-6 | NA | NA | CASSSETPTDTQYF | TGTGCCAGCAGCTCCGAAACCCCCACAGATACGCAGTATTTT
TRBJ1-1 | TRBV18 | NA | NA | CASSPGGNGEAFF | TGTGCCAGCTCACCAGGGGGGAATGGTGAAGCTTTCTTT
TRBJ1-3 | TRBV6-6 | NA | NA | CASSYSAGSGNTIYF | TGTGCCAGCAGTTACTCAGCCGGCTCTGGAAACACCATATATTTT
TRBJ1-4 | TRBV7-2 | NA | NA | CASSAQPGTNEKLFF | TGTGCCAGCAGCGCCCAACCGGGAACTAATGAAAAACTGTTTTTT
TRBJ2-2 | TRBV18 | NA | NA | CASSPANTGELFF | TGTGCCAGCTCACCAGCGAACACCGGGGAGCTGTTTTTT
TRBJ2-7 | TRBV9 | NA | NA | CASSVGSQPYEQYF | TGTGCCAGCAGCGTAGGTAGCCAACCCTACGAGCAGTACTTC
TRBJ1-2 | TRBV5-6 | NA | NA | CASSKRTDYGYTF | TGTGCCAGCAGTAAGAGGACAGACTATGGCTACACCTTC
TRBJ2-3 | TRBV5-8 | NA | NA | CASSLVPDTQYF | TGTGCCAGCAGCTTGGTACCAGATACGCAGTATTTT
TRBJ2-1 | TRBV6-5 | NA | TRBD2 | CASSAGLAGVHEQFF | TGTGCCAGCAGTGCGGGACTAGCGGGAGTTCATGAGCAGTTCTTC
TRBJ2-7 | TRBV28 | NA | NA | CASSLPLALYEQYF | TGTGCCAGCAGTTTGCCCTTAGCTCTGTACGAGCAGTACTTC